A selection of T cell receptor beta chains follows, all from one sample in a study of T cells in Graves' hyperthyroidism and ophthalmopathy. Each CDR3 protein gets one entry after TCRdb re-called the multiplex PCR reads with MiXCR. This table has roughly 570,000 distinct CDR3 sequences, about a sixth appearing once. Sequenced sample: blood. The receptors were sampled from a young woman with Graves' hyperthyroidism. CDR3s include the opening cysteine and the closing phenylalanine or tryptophan. Each record gives: J gene, V gene, D gene, clone size, CDR3 length, CDR3 protein, CDR3 DNA. A D gene is named only where the DNA matches it firmly. Some rows mark clone size as missing; the rest say once, few, many or name a class of expanded clone.

TRBJ2-1 | TRBV9 | TRBD2 | - | 19 | CASSPTVGPSGRGRNEQFF | TGTGCCAGCAGCCCTACGGTCGGGCCTAGCGGGAGGGGCCGCAATGAGCAGTTCTTC
TRBJ1-1 | TRBV3-1 | - | - | 17 | CASSQNPVGSPEFEAFF | TGTGCCAGCAGCCAAAATCCGGTAGGCAGCCCGGAGTTTGAAGCTTTCTTT
TRBJ2-1 | TRBV6-2/TRBV6-3 | TRBD2 | many | 17 | CASSYGGTSNPYNEQFF | TGTGCCAGCAGTTACGGCGGGACTAGCAATCCCTACAATGAGCAGTTCTTC
TRBJ1-1 | TRBV27 | - | many | 18 | CASSSNPVWGGRNTEAFF | TGTGCCAGCAGTTCTAACCCCGTTTGGGGGGGGAGGAACACTGAAGCTTTCTTT
TRBJ1-1 | TRBV5-1 | TRBD1 | many | 13 | CASNQGAGTEAFF | TGCGCCAGCAATCAGGGGGCTGGCACTGAAGCTTTCTTT
TRBJ2-2 | TRBV7-2 | TRBD2 | - | 17 | CASSSNGLAVNTGELFF | TGTGCCAGCAGCTCCAATGGGCTAGCGGTAAACACCGGGGAGCTGTTTTTT
TRBJ1-2 | TRBV11-2 | - | - | 14 | CASSPITESYGYTF | TGTGCCAGCAGCCCCATCACCGAGTCCTATGGCTACACCTTC
TRBJ1-1 | TRBV18 | - | many | 13 | CASSPPPGSEAFF | TGTGCCAGCTCACCACCCCCAGGGTCTGAAGCTTTCTTT
TRBJ1-1 | TRBV20-1 | TRBD1 | many | 14 | CSAESGTANTEAFF | TGCAGTGCCGAATCAGGGACAGCCAACACTGAAGCTTTCTTT
TRBJ2-7 | TRBV7-9 | TRBD2 | many | 17 | CASSSPQIAGGPYEQYF | TGTGCCAGCAGCTCCCCGCAAATAGCGGGAGGCCCCTACGAGCAGTACTTC
TRBJ1-6 | TRBV18 | - | few | 16 | CASSPREGSYNSPLHF | TGTGCCAGCTCACCACGGGAGGGCTCCTATAATTCACCCCTCCACTTT
TRBJ2-1 | TRBV30 | TRBD2 | few | 14 | CACPGLAGYNEQFF | TGTGCCTGCCCGGGACTAGCGGGGTACAATGAGCAGTTCTTC
TRBJ1-1 | TRBV18 | - | many | 16 | CASSPIVQGENTEAFF | TGTGCCAGCTCACCAATCGTACAGGGAGAGAACACTGAAGCTTTCTTT
TRBJ2-7 | TRBV5-6 | TRBD1 | - | 15 | CASSFFETGTYEQYF | TGTGCCAGCAGCTTCTTCGAGACAGGGACCTACGAGCAGTACTTC
TRBJ2-7 | TRBV5-1 | - | - | 14 | CASSLVPGSWEQYF | TGCGCCAGCAGCTTGGTTCCAGGATCCTGGGAGCAGTACTTC
TRBJ2-1 | TRBV10-1 | TRBD2 | - | 16 | CASSEFTSGGNNEQFF | TGCGCCAGCAGTGAGTTCACTAGCGGGGGCAACAATGAGCAGTTCTTC
TRBJ2-3 | TRBV4-3 | TRBD2 | - | 16 | CASSQSAGGLTDTQYF | TGCGCCAGCAGCCAATCAGCGGGGGGACTCACAGATACGCAGTATTTT
TRBJ2-5 | TRBV20-1 | - | few | 14 | CSATPGAVQETQYF | TGCAGTGCTACCCCCGGGGCGGTCCAAGAGACCCAGTACTTC